The rows below give T cell receptor beta chains drawn from one sample of a study of blood T cell repertoires in COVID-19. Data came from immunoSEQ multiplex PCR; TCRdb stores just in-frame clones and leaves some out. The data show around 180,000 clones, with 70% to 90% seen just once and around 2.5% held by the top ten. Source material: peripheral blood. These receptors were obtained from a man aged 35 to 55 with active or convalescent COVID-19. CDR3s include the opening cysteine and the closing phenylalanine or tryptophan. Fields, in order: V gene, J gene, D gene, clone size, CDR3 protein, CDR3 DNA. A D gene is named only where the DNA matches it firmly. Expanded clones are given a class, and other clones once, few, many or no size at all.

v_gene: TRBV10-1
j_gene: TRBJ1-6
d_gene: .
abundance: .
CDR3aa: CASQGGYGSPLHF
CDR3nt: TGCGCCAGCCAAGGAGGGTATGGTTCACCCCTCCACTTT

v_gene: TRBV3-1/TRBV3-2
j_gene: TRBJ1-1
d_gene: .
abundance: once
CDR3aa: CASSERYTEAFF
CDR3nt: TGTGCCAGCAGCGAACGGTACACTGAAGCTTTCTTT

v_gene: TRBV7-2
j_gene: TRBJ2-2
d_gene: .
abundance: .
CDR3aa: CASSLSRGNTGELFF
CDR3nt: TGTGCCAGCAGCTTGTCCCGGGGGAACACCGGGGAGCTGTTTTTT

v_gene: TRBV2
j_gene: TRBJ2-1
d_gene: TRBD1
abundance: .
CDR3aa: CASPPVTGVYEQFF
CDR3nt: TGTGCCAGCCCTCCCGTGACAGGGGTATATGAGCAGTTCTTC

v_gene: TRBV7-3
j_gene: TRBJ1-1
d_gene: .
abundance: .
CDR3aa: CASSRGGDEAFF
CDR3nt: TGTGCCAGCAGCCGTGGAGGGGATGAAGCTTTCTTT

v_gene: TRBV11-2
j_gene: TRBJ2-2
d_gene: TRBD1
abundance: .
CDR3aa: CASSLGTGVNTGELFF
CDR3nt: TGTGCCAGCAGCTTGGGGACAGGGGTGAACACCGGGGAGCTGTTTTTT

v_gene: TRBV19
j_gene: TRBJ1-1
d_gene: .
abundance: .
CDR3aa: CASSLGRGAEAFF
CDR3nt: TGTGCCAGTAGTTTGGGGAGGGGCGCTGAAGCTTTCTTT

v_gene: TRBV30
j_gene: TRBJ1-2
d_gene: .
abundance: .
CDR3aa: CAWSVGRRSGYGYTF
CDR3nt: TGTGCCTGGAGTGTAGGTCGGAGAAGCGGCTATGGCTACACCTTC

v_gene: TRBV10-1
j_gene: TRBJ1-1
d_gene: .
abundance: .
CDR3aa: CASSPQGNMNTEAFF
CDR3nt: TGCGCCAGCAGCCCCCAGGGGAATATGAACACTGAAGCTTTCTTT

v_gene: TRBV5-3
j_gene: TRBJ1-1
d_gene: TRBD1
abundance: .
CDR3aa: CARSLVRDRIYTEAFF
CDR3nt: TGTGCCAGAAGCTTGGTGAGGGACAGGATATACACTGAAGCTTTCTTT

v_gene: TRBV2
j_gene: TRBJ2-6
d_gene: TRBD1
abundance: .
CDR3aa: CASTGTVSGANVLTF
CDR3nt: TGTGCCAGCACCGGGACAGTCTCTGGGGCCAACGTCCTGACTTTC

v_gene: TRBV5-4
j_gene: TRBJ2-7
d_gene: TRBD2
abundance: .
CDR3aa: CASSRTSGDSYEQYF
CDR3nt: TGTGCCAGCAGCCGTACTAGCGGGGACTCCTACGAGCAGTACTTC

v_gene: TRBV3-1/TRBV3-2
j_gene: TRBJ1-3
d_gene: .
abundance: .
CDR3aa: CASSLSTNTIYF
CDR3nt: TGTGCCAGCAGCCTCAGTACAAACACCATATATTTT

v_gene: TRBV6-5
j_gene: TRBJ1-5
d_gene: .
abundance: .
CDR3aa: CASSPTGTNQPQHF
CDR3nt: TGTGCCAGCAGCCCCACAGGGACCAATCAGCCCCAGCATTTT

v_gene: TRBV15
j_gene: TRBJ1-3
d_gene: .
abundance: .
CDR3aa: CATSRETQGYGNTIYF
CDR3nt: TGTGCCACCAGCAGGGAAACACAGGGCTACGGAAACACCATATATTTT

v_gene: TRBV7-2
j_gene: TRBJ1-2
d_gene: .
abundance: .
CDR3aa: CASSSTGYYGYTF
CDR3nt: TGTGCCAGCAGCTCGACAGGATACTATGGCTACACCTTC

v_gene: TRBV5-1
j_gene: TRBJ1-3
d_gene: .
abundance: .
CDR3aa: CASSTTGSGNTIYF
CDR3nt: TGCGCCAGCAGCACGACAGGCTCTGGAAACACCATATATTTT

v_gene: TRBV4-1
j_gene: TRBJ1-5
d_gene: TRBD1
abundance: .
CDR3aa: CASSRNRGETPQHF
CDR3nt: TGCGCCAGCAGCCGTAACAGGGGAGAAACGCCCCAGCATTTT

v_gene: TRBV5-1
j_gene: TRBJ1-1
d_gene: .
abundance: .
CDR3aa: CASSLVPIGTEAFF
CDR3nt: TGCGCCAGCAGCTTGGTACCTATCGGCACTGAAGCTTTCTTT

v_gene: TRBV7-2
j_gene: TRBJ2-3
d_gene: TRBD2
abundance: .
CDR3aa: CASSLATSGGARTDTQYF
CDR3nt: TGTGCCAGCAGCTTAGCGACTAGCGGGGGGGCACGGACAGATACGCAGTATTTT

v_gene: TRBV20-1
j_gene: TRBJ1-4
d_gene: .
abundance: .
CDR3aa: CSAEGLFF
CDR3nt: TGCAGTGCTGAGGGACTGTTTTTT

v_gene: TRBV2
j_gene: TRBJ2-7
d_gene: TRBD1
abundance: .
CDR3aa: CASIPDRGPYEQYF
CDR3nt: TGTGCCAGCATTCCCGACAGGGGCCCCTACGAGCAGTACTTC

v_gene: TRBV7-9
j_gene: TRBJ1-2
d_gene: .
abundance: .
CDR3aa: CASSPDNGGYTF
CDR3nt: TGTGCCAGCAGCCCGGACAATGGTGGCTACACCTTC

v_gene: TRBV7-3
j_gene: TRBJ2-6
d_gene: .
abundance: .
CDR3aa: CASSFIPGLGANVLTF
CDR3nt: TGTGCCAGCAGCTTTATCCCCGGTCTAGGGGCCAACGTCCTGACTTTC

v_gene: TRBV3-1/TRBV3-2
j_gene: TRBJ1-5
d_gene: .
abundance: .
CDR3aa: CASSQDQDSNQPQHF
CDR3nt: TGTGCCAGCAGCCAAGATCAGGATAGCAATCAGCCCCAGCATTTT

v_gene: TRBV14
j_gene: TRBJ1-2
d_gene: .
abundance: .
CDR3aa: CASSAFRGAGGYTF
CDR3nt: TGTGCCAGCAGCGCCTTCCGGGGGGCCGGGGGCTACACCTTC

v_gene: TRBV21-1
j_gene: TRBJ1-5
d_gene: .
abundance: once
CDR3aa: CASSTDQGSNQPQHF
CDR3nt: TGTGCCAGCAGCACGGACCAGGGTAGCAATCAGCCCCAGCATTTT

v_gene: TRBV9
j_gene: TRBJ1-4
d_gene: .
abundance: .
CDR3aa: CASSASWQGGNEKLFF
CDR3nt: TGTGCCAGCAGCGCCTCCTGGCAGGGTGGTAATGAAAAACTGTTTTTT

v_gene: TRBV20-1
j_gene: TRBJ2-7
d_gene: TRBD2
abundance: once
CDR3aa: CSASGAGQYEQYF
CDR3nt: TGCAGTGCTAGTGGAGCGGGGCAATACGAGCAGTACTTC